This passage covers 32 T cell receptor beta chains from one sample sequenced in a study of T cell responses to AZD1222 COVID-19 vaccine. Sequencing used immunoSEQ multiplex PCR; TCRdb keeps in-frame clones, though not all of them. This repertoire shows 100,000 to 150,000 clones, around 84% found once; its top ten account for 12%. The starting material was peripheral blood, obtained on day 0 of AZD1222 vaccination. These receptors were collected from an adult in good health.

The chain is built from TRBV11-2 and TRBJ1-2; D gene unclear. The CDR3 has 15 amino acids. Germline CDR1 is SGHAT and CDR2 is FQNNGV. V was trimmed by 5 bases and J by 2 bases, leaving 15 bases between them. CDR3 amino acids: CASSRIGGINYGYTF. In DNA form, the CDR3 reads TGTGCCAGCAGCCGAATAGGAGGAATAAACTATGGCTACACCTTC.

The chain is built from TRBV4-3 and TRBJ1-6; D might be TRBD1 (5 bases). This CDR3 region has 16 residues. Trimming left V 0 bases short and J 8 bases short, with 14 bases between. Germline V CDR1 and CDR2: LGHNA, YSLEER. CDR3 nucleotides: TGCGCCAGCAGCCAAGAATGGGGCGCGAGGGATTCACCCCTCCACTTT. This codes for CASSQEWGARDSPLHF.

The chain combines TRBV18 with TRBJ2-7, with D uncertain. V was trimmed by 7 bases and J by 5 bases, leaving 0 bases between them. Germline-derived CDR1 and CDR2 are KGHSH and LQKENI. This CDR3 is built from 8 residues. CDR3 protein: CASYEQYF. The CDR3 DNA follows: TGTGCCAGCTACGAGCAGTACTTC. Based on the CDR3 plus reference TRBV18 and TRBJ2-7, the full variable domain is NAGVMQNPRHLVRRRGQEARLRCSPMKGHSHVYWYRQLPEEGLKFMVYLQKENIIDESGMPKERFSAEFPKEGPSILRIQQVVRGDSAAYFCASYEQYFGPGTRLTVT.

CDR3 sequence reads: CASSIGLAGGSADTQYF. The DNA for the CDR3 is TGTGCCAGCAGCATAGGACTAGCGGGGGGCAGCGCAGATACGCAGTATTTT. The chain is built from TRBV11-2 and TRBJ2-3, with TRBD2 identical over 14 bases. The CDR3 totals 17 residues. The junction had 8 bases not matched to a gene; V was cut back by 5 bases and J by 4 bases. Looked up from germline, CDR1 is SGHAT and CDR2 is FQNNGV.

The chain recombines TRBV6-5 with TRBJ2-5, with D tentatively TRBD1 (6 bases). This CDR3 spans 15 amino acids. Trimming left V 0 bases short and J 2 bases short, with 10 bases between. From germline, CDR1 is MNHEY and CDR2 SVGAGI. CDR3 in amino acids: CASSYSRDKQETQYF. In DNA, the CDR3 is TGTGCCAGCAGTTACTCGAGGGACAAACAAGAGACCCAGTACTTC.

This chain connects TRBV24-1 to TRBJ1-2; a weak D match, TRBD1 (5 bases). The CDR3 is 14 amino acids. V lost 1 base to trimming and J lost 8 bases, with 13 bases between them. Germline-derived CDR1 and CDR2 are KGHDR and SFDVKD. CDR3 amino acids: CATSDLSGSGGYTF. The CDR3 bases are TGTGCCACCAGTGATTTATCAGGGTCGGGCGGCTACACCTTC.

The chain carries TRBV4-3 and TRBJ2-7; TRBD1 matches 10 bases. Germline CDR1 and CDR2: LGHNA and YSLEER. V dropped 3 bases and J dropped 5; count of bases not matched to a gene: 7. The CDR3 totals 15 residues. The CDR3 is CASSQGGQGWNEQYF. CDR3 DNA: TGCGCCAGCAGCCAGGGGGGACAGGGGTGGAACGAGCAGTACTTC.

J is TRBJ2-5 and V is TRBV10-3; 8 bases map to TRBD2. Germline V gene lookup returns CDR1 ENHRY and CDR2 SYGVKD. The CDR3 runs to 15 residues. Trimming at V came to 2 bases and at J to 2 bases, leaving 4 bases not matched to a gene. The CDR3 reads CAISEPGGLQETQYF. The CDR3, as DNA: TGTGCCATCAGTGAGCCGGGGGGGCTTCAAGAGACCCAGTACTTC.

The rearrangement joins TRBV28 to TRBJ1-5; weak D call: TRBD1 (6 bases). This CDR3 has 13 amino acids. CDR1 and CDR2 (germline): MDHEN, SYDVKM. The CDR3 DNA sequence: TGTGCAGCACTGGGGGGCTGGAATCAGCCCCAGCATTTT. It codes for CAALGGWNQPQHF.

The chain uses TRBV30 and TRBJ2-6; no definite D call. The germline V gene has CDR1 GTSNPN and CDR2 SVGIG (reference sequence). This CDR3 has 14 residues. The V end lost 5 bases, the J end lost 0 bases, and 8 bases lay between the germline ends. CDR3 residues: CAWGRHSGANVLTF. The CDR3, as DNA: TGTGCCTGGGGCAGACACTCTGGGGCCAACGTCCTGACTTTC.

V usage is TRBV5-1 and J usage is TRBJ1-2; TRBD1 aligns across 9 bases. CDR3 length equals 16 residues. Germline CDR1 is SGHRS and CDR2 is YFSETQ. Trimming took 0 bases from V and 8 from J; bases not matched to a gene: 11. The CDR3 nucleotides read TGCGCCAGCAGCTTGGTGGTAGGGAACAGGGGGCTCGGCTACACCTTC. Translating gives CASSLVVGNRGLGYTF.

This clone was detected once. This chain uses TRBV2 with TRBJ1-1; 7 bases fit TRBD1. Losses at the gene ends were 2 bases for V and 0 bases for J; bases not matched to a gene: 6. Per germline, CDR1 SNHLY and CDR2 FYNNEI. CDR3 length: 16 amino acids. The CDR3: CASSELWTGLNTEAFF. The CDR3 DNA follows: TGTGCCAGCAGTGAACTGTGGACAGGTTTGAACACTGAAGCTTTCTTT.

CDR3 sequence reads: CASSPTGTGNSPLHF. CDR3 DNA: TGTGCCAGCAGCCCGACCGGGACAGGAAATTCACCCCTCCACTTT. The chain joins TRBV7-8 to TRBJ1-6; 8 nucleotides agree with TRBD1. CDR3 length: 15 residues. Germline values: CDR1 SGHVS, CDR2 FQNEAQ. V shed 5 bases and J 7 bases; nucleotides not matched to a gene: 7.

The rearrangement links TRBV27 to TRBJ2-3; unclear D gene. The V gene lost 0 bases and the J gene lost 4 bases, with 5 bases spanning the gap. Germline CDR1 is MNHEY and CDR2 is SMNVEV (reference sequence). The CDR3 spans 13 residues. CDR3 sequence reads: CASSLSFSDTQYF. The DNA of the CDR3 is TGTGCCAGCAGTTTATCATTTTCAGATACGCAGTATTTT.

The chain recombines TRBV7-9 with TRBJ2-5, with D unresolved. V shed 2 bases and J shed 1 base, with 8 bases lying between them. CDR1 is SEHNR and CDR2 is FQNEAQ in the germline V gene (reference sequence). This CDR3 contains 14 residues. The CDR3 bases are TGTGCCAGCAGCTTACAAACAACCCAAGAGACCCAGTACTTC. Translated: CASSLQTTQETQYF.

The V call is TRBV19, the J call TRBJ2-5; perhaps TRBD2 as D (5 bases). V was clipped by 8 bases and J by 1 base, with 8 bases between them. This CDR3 spans 12 amino acids. CDR1 and CDR2 (germline): LNHDA, SQIVND (reference sequence). As DNA, the CDR3 is TGTGCCAGTGGCGGGCTCCAAGAGACCCAGTACTTC. Translation gives CASGGLQETQYF. The full variable domain, rest sourced from reference TRBV19 and TRBJ2-5, is DGGITQSPKYLFRKEGQNVTLSCEQNLNHDAMYWYRQDPGQGLRLIYYSQIVNDFQKGDIAEGYSVSREKKESFPLTVTSAQKNPTAFYLCASGGLQETQYFGPGTRLLVL.

V and J are TRBV2 and TRBJ2-7; 14 nucleotides match TRBD2. Trimming cost V 6 bases and J 7 bases; bases outside gene matches: 8. CDR3 length equals 15 residues. Germline V gives CDR1 SNHLY, CDR2 FYNNEI. CDR3 DNA: TGTGCCAGCAGCCAGGGACTAGCGGGAGTGAGGGAGCAGTACTTC. It specifies CASSQGLAGVREQYF.

The gene calls are TRBV19 and TRBJ1-1; 8 positions match TRBD1. The CDR3 covers 14 residues. Germline V gene sequence: CDR1 LNHDA, CDR2 SQIVND (reference sequence). Trimming at V came to 5 bases and at J to 5 bases, leaving 7 bases not matched to a gene. This CDR3 reads CASSLRGQQTEAFF. The CDR3, as DNA: TGTGCCAGTAGTCTCAGGGGGCAGCAGACTGAAGCTTTCTTT. Together with reference TRBV19 and TRBJ1-1, the CDR3 gives the full variable domain: DGGITQSPKYLFRKEGQNVTLSCEQNLNHDAMYWYRQDPGQGLRLIYYSQIVNDFQKGDIAEGYSVSREKKESFPLTVTSAQKNPTAFYLCASSLRGQQTEAFFGQGTRLTVV.

The chain has TRBV11-1 and TRBJ1-3; D call uncertain. Trimming removed 5 bases from V and 4 bases from J, with 9 bases in between. Germline values: CDR1 SGHAT, CDR2 FQDESV (reference sequence). This CDR3 has 13 residues. The DNA of the CDR3 is TGTGCCAGCAGCGCCGCGACCGGAAACACCATATATTTT. Translating it yields CASSAATGNTIYF.

The genes are TRBV25-1 and TRBJ1-1, with D unresolved. CDR1 is MGHDK and CDR2 is SYGVNS in the germline V gene. There are 13 residues in the CDR3. V was clipped by 1 base and J by 4 bases, with 7 bases between them. Here the CDR3 DNA reads TGTGCCAGCAGTGAATTGGGCACCACTGAAGCTTTCTTT. Its protein is CASSELGTTEAFF.

This clone was seen only once. The chain is built from TRBV6-5 and TRBJ1-2; D gene uncertain. From germline, CDR1 is MNHEY and CDR2 SVGAGI. The ends were cut back, 5 bases at V and 4 bases at J, with 11 bases in the middle. The CDR3 covers 13 residues. As DNA, the CDR3 is TGTGCCAGCAGTCCCCGGGATATCTATGGCTACACCTTC. It codes for CASSPRDIYGYTF.

The chain has TRBV18 and TRBJ2-7; D is ambiguous. The CDR3 consists of 13 residues. Between the trimmed V and J ends, which lost 6 bases and 0 bases, there was a span of 9 bases. Germline values: CDR1 KGHSH, CDR2 LQKENI. The CDR3 DNA is TGTGCCAGCTCCCGCGGTAGCTCCTACGAGCAGTACTTC. It specifies CASSRGSSYEQYF.

Worth noting for this clone: Other DNA sequences in the sample encode the same CDR3. J is TRBJ2-7 and V is TRBV18, with D possibly called TRBD1 or TRBD2 (5 bases each). CDR1 KGHSH and CDR2 LQKENI come from the germline V gene. V lost 3 bases and J lost 2, with 5 bases in between. This CDR3 is built from 12 residues. In DNA, the CDR3 is TGTGCCAGCTCACCGGGACCCTACGAGCAGTACTTC. Its protein is CASSPGPYEQYF.

The chain uses TRBV20-1 and TRBJ2-1, with D hard to call. Germline CDR1 reads DFQATT; CDR2 reads SNEGSKA (reference sequence). The CDR3 has 11 amino acids. Trimming cost V 3 bases and J 7 bases, with 7 bases left between them. The CDR3 nucleotides are TGCAGTGCTAGTCGGGTTAATGAGCAGTTCTTC. This codes for CSASRVNEQFF.

This clone appeared a few times. Additional DNA sequences in this sample encode the identical CDR3. The rearrangement uses TRBV19 and TRBJ1-5; D not certain. This CDR3 has 14 residues. The germline V and J ends were trimmed by 5 bases and 8 bases, with 16 bases remaining between them. In germline, CDR1 is LNHDA, CDR2 SQIVND (reference sequence). This CDR3 reads CASSPSDQAEPQHF. CDR3 in DNA: TGTGCCAGTAGTCCCTCAGACCAGGCTGAGCCCCAGCATTTT.

The CDR3 sequence: CASSPGLSFPDTQYF. The CDR3 coding sequence is TGTGCCAGCTCACCGGGACTCTCATTCCCAGATACGCAGTATTTT. V is TRBV18 and J is TRBJ2-3; TRBD2 might be the D (6 bases). Germline V gene sequence: CDR1 KGHSH, CDR2 LQKENI. This CDR3 comprises 15 residues. Between the trimmed V and J ends, which lost 3 bases and 4 bases, there was a span of 14 bases.

The chain links TRBV5-8 to TRBJ2-5; 7 bases are shared with TRBD1. Germline assignment: CDR1 SGHTS and CDR2 YDEGEE. The CDR3 loop spans 17 amino acids. With V trimmed by 1 base and J by 0 bases, 9 bases remained unmatched. The chain's CDR3 is CASSLKGQLSYQETQYF. The CDR3 region has the DNA TGTGCCAGCAGCTTGAAGGGACAGCTCTCGTACCAAGAGACCCAGTACTTC.

This clone occurred a few times. The chain uses TRBV18 and TRBJ2-5; maybe TRBD1 (6 bases). This CDR3 spans 17 amino acids. Trimming pared 3 bases from V and 4 bases from J, leaving 21 bases between. The V gene's germline CDR1 is KGHSH and CDR2 LQKENI. CDR3 in DNA: TGTGCCAGCTCACCGATGCCATTGGCAGGGGCCAGAGAGACCCAGTACTTC. As protein: CASSPMPLAGARETQYF.

CDR3: CASSHREGNTIYF. CDR3 coding DNA: TGTGCCAGCAGCCACAGGGAGGGAAACACCATATATTTT. The V and J genes are TRBV3-1 (or the pseudogene TRBV3-2) and TRBJ1-3, with D maybe TRBD1 (5 bases). The germline CDR1 and CDR2 sequences are LGHDT and YNNKEL (reference sequence). Trimming took off 3 bases at V and 4 bases at J, with 7 bases between the two ends. There are 13 residues in the CDR3.

The chain is built from TRBV18 and TRBJ2-7; D gene ambiguous. The germline gives CDR1 KGHSH, CDR2 LQKENI. The CDR3 loop spans 15 amino acids. The germline V and J ends were trimmed by 5 bases and 2 bases, with 16 bases remaining between them. The CDR3 here is CASSSSGPAAYEQYF. The CDR3, as DNA: TGTGCCAGCTCATCCTCGGGCCCGGCGGCCTACGAGCAGTACTTC.

This clone occurred a few times. This sequence joins TRBV4-3 and TRBJ1-1, with D uncertain. Germline V gives CDR1 LGHNA, CDR2 YSLEER. The V end lost 2 bases, the J end lost 0 bases, and 7 bases lay between the germline ends. The CDR3 is made up of 14 amino acids. DNA of the CDR3: TGCGCCAGCAGCCAATGGGAATTGAACACTGAAGCTTTCTTT. Protein product: CASSQWELNTEAFF.

The chain has TRBV27 and TRBJ2-3; TRBD1 or TRBD2 may be the D gene (6 bases each). The germline V and J ends were trimmed by 4 bases and 6 bases, with 17 bases remaining between them. Germline V CDR1 and CDR2: MNHEY, SMNVEV (reference sequence). The CDR3 runs 15 residues. CDR3 in DNA: TGTGCCAGCAGTTCGCACGGGGGCGTGTTGGATACGCAGTATTTT. Translating gives CASSSHGGVLDTQYF.